The 3 T cell receptor beta chains below were found in one sample sequenced in a study of blood T cell repertoires in COVID-19. Method: immunoSEQ multiplex PCR; TCRdb's copy keeps in-frame clones and lacks some. Of under 250,000 clones in the sample, about 83% were seen once. Sequencing was done on a sample of peripheral blood. Source of these receptors: a woman in her 40s with active or convalescent COVID-19.

Note on this clone: This CDR3 is also generated by other DNA sequences in the sample. The chain carries TRBV6-1 and TRBJ1-3, with D perhaps matching TRBD1 (6 bases). Germline lookup yields CDR1 MNHNS and CDR2 SASEGT. The CDR3 loop spans 15 amino acids. V was clipped by 3 bases and J by 0 bases, with 9 bases between them. CDR3 sequence reads: CASSEDRNSGNTIYF. CDR3 nucleotides: TGTGCCAGCAGTGAGGACAGAAACTCTGGAAACACCATATATTTT.

The chain employs TRBV27 and TRBJ1-2, with D possibly being TRBD1 (6 bases). This CDR3 is built from 16 residues. Trimming shortened V by 3 bases and J by 1 base, and 15 bases separated the two germline ends. The germline CDR1 and CDR2 sequences are MNHEY and SMNVEV (reference sequence). The CDR3 spells CASSFRRGGDNYGYTF. The CDR3 DNA reads as TGTGCCAGCAGTTTTCGACGAGGGGGGGATAACTATGGCTACACCTTC.

This chain connects TRBV6-4 to TRBJ2-7; tentatively, D is TRBD1 (5 bases). V was shortened by 4 bases and J by 5 bases, with 21 bases between the two germline ends. Germline V lookup: CDR1 MRHNA, CDR2 SNTAGT. CDR3 length equals 16 residues. The CDR3: CASSGPKTTVGHEQYF. CDR3 DNA: TGTGCCAGCAGTGGACCCAAGACGACAGTGGGGCACGAGCAGTACTTC.